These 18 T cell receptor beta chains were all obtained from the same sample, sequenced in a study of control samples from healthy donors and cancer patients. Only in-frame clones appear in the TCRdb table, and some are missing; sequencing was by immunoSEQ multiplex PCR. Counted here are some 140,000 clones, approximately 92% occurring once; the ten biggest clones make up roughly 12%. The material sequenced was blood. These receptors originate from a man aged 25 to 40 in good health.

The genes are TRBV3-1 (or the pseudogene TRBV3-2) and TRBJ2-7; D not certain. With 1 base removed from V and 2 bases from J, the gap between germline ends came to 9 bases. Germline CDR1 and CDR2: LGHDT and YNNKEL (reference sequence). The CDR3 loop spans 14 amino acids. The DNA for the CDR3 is TGTGCCAGCAGCCAAGTTCCAGGACCCTACGAGCAGTACTTC. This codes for CASSQVPGPYEQYF.

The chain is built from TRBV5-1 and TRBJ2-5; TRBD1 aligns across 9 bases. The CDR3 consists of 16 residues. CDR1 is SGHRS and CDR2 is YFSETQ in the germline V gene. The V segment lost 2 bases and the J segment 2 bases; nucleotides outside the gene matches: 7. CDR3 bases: TGCGCCAGCAGCTTAACAGGGGGCGCTAAACAAGAGACCCAGTACTTC. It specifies CASSLTGGAKQETQYF.

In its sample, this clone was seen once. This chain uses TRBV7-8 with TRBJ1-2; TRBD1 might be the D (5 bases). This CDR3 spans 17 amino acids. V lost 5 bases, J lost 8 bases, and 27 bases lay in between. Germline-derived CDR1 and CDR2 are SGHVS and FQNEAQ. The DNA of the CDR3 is TGTGCCAGCAGCCCCTTACCCCCTGGGGCAGGCGAGGTCGGCTACACCTTC. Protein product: CASSPLPPGAGEVGYTF.

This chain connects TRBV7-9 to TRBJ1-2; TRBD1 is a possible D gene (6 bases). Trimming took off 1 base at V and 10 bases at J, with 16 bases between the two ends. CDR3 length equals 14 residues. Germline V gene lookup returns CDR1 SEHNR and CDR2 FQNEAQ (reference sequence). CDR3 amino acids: CASSLEGVSGDYTF. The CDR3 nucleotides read TGTGCCAGCAGCTTAGAAGGGGTCTCAGGGGACTACACCTTC.

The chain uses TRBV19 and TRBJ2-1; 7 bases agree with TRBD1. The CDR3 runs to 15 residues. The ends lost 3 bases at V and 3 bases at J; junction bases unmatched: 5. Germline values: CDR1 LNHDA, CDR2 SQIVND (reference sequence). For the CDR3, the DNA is TGTGCCAGTAGTATTATGGGGACAGACTACAATGAGCAGTTCTTC. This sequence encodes CASSIMGTDYNEQFF.

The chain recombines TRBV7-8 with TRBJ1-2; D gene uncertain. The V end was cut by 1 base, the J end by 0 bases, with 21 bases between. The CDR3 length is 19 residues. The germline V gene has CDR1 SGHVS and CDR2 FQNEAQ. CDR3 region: CASSLGQRGEYQANYGYTF. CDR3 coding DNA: TGTGCCAGCAGCTTAGGTCAGCGCGGGGAATACCAAGCTAACTATGGCTACACCTTC.

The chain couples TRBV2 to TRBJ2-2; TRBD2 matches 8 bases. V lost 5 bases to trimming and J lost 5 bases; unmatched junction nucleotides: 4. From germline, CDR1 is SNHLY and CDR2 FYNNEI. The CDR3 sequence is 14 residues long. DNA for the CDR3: TGTGCCAGCAGTCACGGGAGGGTTACCGGGGAGCTGTTTTTT. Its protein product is CASSHGRVTGELFF.

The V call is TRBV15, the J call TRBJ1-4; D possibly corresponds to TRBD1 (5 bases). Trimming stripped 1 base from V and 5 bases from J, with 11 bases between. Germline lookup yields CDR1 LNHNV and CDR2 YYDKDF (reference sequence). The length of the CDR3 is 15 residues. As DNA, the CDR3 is TGTGCCACCAGCAGAGTTTGGGACTCAAATGAAAAACTGTTTTTT. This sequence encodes CATSRVWDSNEKLFF.

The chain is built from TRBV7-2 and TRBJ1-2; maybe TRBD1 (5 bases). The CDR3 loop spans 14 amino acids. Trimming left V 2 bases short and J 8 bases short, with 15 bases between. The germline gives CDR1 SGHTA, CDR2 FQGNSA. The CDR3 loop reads CASSLLSQGAGYTF. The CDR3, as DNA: TGTGCCAGCAGCTTACTCTCTCAGGGCGCGGGCTACACCTTC.

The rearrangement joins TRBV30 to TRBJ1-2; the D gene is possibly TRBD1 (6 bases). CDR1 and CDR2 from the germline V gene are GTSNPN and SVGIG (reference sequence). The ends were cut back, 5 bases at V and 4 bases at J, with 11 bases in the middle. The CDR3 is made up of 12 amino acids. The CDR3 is CAWDRQAYGYTF. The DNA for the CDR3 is TGTGCCTGGGACCGACAGGCCTATGGCTACACCTTC.

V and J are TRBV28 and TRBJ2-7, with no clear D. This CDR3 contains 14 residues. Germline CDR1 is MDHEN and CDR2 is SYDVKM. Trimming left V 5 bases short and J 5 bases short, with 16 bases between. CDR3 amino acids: CASSITRLPNEQYF. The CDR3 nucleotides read TGTGCCAGCAGTATAACCCGGTTGCCCAACGAGCAGTACTTC. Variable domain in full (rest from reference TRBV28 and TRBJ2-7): DVKVTQSSRYLVKRTGEKVFLECVQDMDHENMFWYRQDPGLGLRLIYFSYDVKMKEKGDIPEGYSVSREKKERFSLILESASTNQTSMYLCASSITRLPNEQYFGPGTRLTVT.

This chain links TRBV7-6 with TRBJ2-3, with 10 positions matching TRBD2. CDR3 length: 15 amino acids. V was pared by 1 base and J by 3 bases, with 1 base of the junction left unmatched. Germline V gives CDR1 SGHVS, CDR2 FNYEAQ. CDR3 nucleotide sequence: TGTGCCAGCAGCTTAGGGACTAGCGGTACAGATACGCAGTATTTT. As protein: CASSLGTSGTDTQYF.

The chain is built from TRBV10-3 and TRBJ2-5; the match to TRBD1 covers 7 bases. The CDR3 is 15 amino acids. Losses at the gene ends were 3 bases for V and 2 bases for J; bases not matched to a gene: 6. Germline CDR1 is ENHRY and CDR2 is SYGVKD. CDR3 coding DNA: TGTGCCATCAGTGAACAAGGGACAGAACAAGAGACCCAGTACTTC. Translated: CAISEQGTEQETQYF.

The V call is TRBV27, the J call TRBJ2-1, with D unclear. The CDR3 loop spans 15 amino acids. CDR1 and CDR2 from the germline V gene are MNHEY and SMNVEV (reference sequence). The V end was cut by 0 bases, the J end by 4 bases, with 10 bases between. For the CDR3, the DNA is TGTGCCAGCAGTTTATCGCAGCCGACATACAATGAGCAGTTCTTC. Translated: CASSLSQPTYNEQFF.

CDR3 nucleotides: TGTGCCAGCAGCCACTACCACCCGGTCGAGGCATGGGCCTACGAGCAGTACTTC. It is translated as CASSHYHPVEAWAYEQYF. J is TRBJ2-7 and V is TRBV3-1 (or the pseudogene TRBV3-2); no clear D. Trimming took 3 bases from V and 2 from J, leaving 23 bases between them. The V gene's germline CDR1 is LGHDT and CDR2 YNNKEL (reference sequence). This CDR3 spans 18 amino acids.

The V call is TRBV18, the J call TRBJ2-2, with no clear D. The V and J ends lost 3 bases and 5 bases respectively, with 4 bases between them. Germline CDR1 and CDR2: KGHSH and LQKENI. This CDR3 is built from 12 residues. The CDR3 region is CASSPITGELFF. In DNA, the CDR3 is TGTGCCAGCTCACCTATTACCGGGGAGCTGTTTTTT.

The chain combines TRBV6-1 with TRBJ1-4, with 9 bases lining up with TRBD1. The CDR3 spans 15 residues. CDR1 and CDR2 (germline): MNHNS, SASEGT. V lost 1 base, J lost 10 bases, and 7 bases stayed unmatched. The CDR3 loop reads CASSEVGWGQGKLFF. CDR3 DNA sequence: TGTGCCAGCAGTGAAGTGGGATGGGGACAGGGAAAACTGTTTTTT.

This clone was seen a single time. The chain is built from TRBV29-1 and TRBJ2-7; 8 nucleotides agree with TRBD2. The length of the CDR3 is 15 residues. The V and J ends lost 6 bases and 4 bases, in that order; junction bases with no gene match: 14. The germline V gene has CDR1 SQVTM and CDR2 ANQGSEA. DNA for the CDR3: TGCAGCGTGGGAACTAGCGGAAAAGCTCGGTACGAGCAGTACTTC. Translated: CSVGTSGKARYEQYF.